This T cell receptor (beta chain) was sequenced during a study of T cell responses to AZD1222 COVID-19 vaccine (dated by TCRdb to the early 2020s). With respect to the entire study: TCR sequencing covered some 250 trial participants: 200 to 210 given two doses of AZD1222 and 26 given two doses of MenACWY control vaccine. Trial participants were enrolled into age subgroups of 18-55, 56-69 and 70-plus years, which contained about 160, 30 and 59 TCR-sequenced participants, respectively.

The CDR3 regions of human TCRbeta chains were analyzed by immunosequencing. Under the source paper's analysis protocol: TCRs in the repertoires were compared against a reference library of SARS-CoV-2-specific TCRs that had been generated with the MIRA antigen-specificity platform. Breadth meant the fraction of unique TCRs that were SARS-CoV-2-associated, whereas depth meant the fraction of total T cells that were SARS-CoV-2-associated. Using the MIRA data, each spike-specific TCR was assigned both to the spike region to which the TCR was reactive and to a CD4 or CD8 class. Log10-transformed breadth and depth values were compared by one-way ANOVA with Sidak's multiple comparisons tests. Sourced from immuneACCESS, this table was stored by TCRdb with only in-frame sequences that have V and J called. A share of the clones is absent; for the studies checked, an unresolved V gene accounts for under half, and the remainder has no known explanation. That table furnishes V, J and clone size, whereas the DNA furnished D and trimming. The sample table records fewer than 100,000 clones; around 85% of these occur just once. The ten largest account for 12% to 15% of the sample.

Points on this clone: Its antigen is currently not known. Nothing much larger sits one base from this clone, and base qualities are not available.

From its cysteine to its phenylalanine, the CDR3 spans 14 amino acids. Only the CDR3 DNA is retained, 42 bases long and in frame from the first base. The germline V gene supplies CDR1 SGHVS and CDR2 FNYEAQ. V lost 6 bases and J lost 2 bases, and the count of bases not matched to a germline gene is 6. The full study reports these points: In the small 56-69-year group, the increase in depth fell short of significance, most likely because of low power. Conclusions about previously exposed vaccinees are limited because only six or seven AZD1222 recipients were SARS-CoV-2 seropositive at baseline. Reportedly, almost half of the unique spike-specific TCRs recognized epitopes lying outside the regions that are mutated in the B.1.351 and B.1.1.7 variants. Participants were mostly white British and included more females than males, and it was suggested by the authors that clonal diversity may have been underestimated. Because no day 14 peak-response samples were available, the repertoires could be characterized only after the peak T cell response. Spike-specific TCR breadth and depth rose significantly after two AZD1222 doses compared with day 0 and with MenACWY recipients. The vaccine-associated CD4 TCRs covered the entire spike protein, and the dominant responses fell in regions 160-218 and 743-854.

The label giving this sample's time point can be read as: about 28 days (+/-7) after the second vaccine dose. AZD1222 recipients given second doses at about 4 weeks or at about 12 weeks were pooled, since spike-specific TCR depth and breadth were not found to differ between the two schedules. Samples from vaccinated people were obtained from the UK trials COV001 and COV002, which included a single-blind randomized controlled phase 2/3 trial of AZD1222 (ChAdOx1 nCoV-19) in healthy adults. For TCRbeta chain sequencing, PBMC samples were collected from trial participants at day 0 and at day 28 after the second dose.

This TCR was sampled from an adult who received the AZD1222 COVID-19 vaccine. Sequenced here: peripheral blood, sampled 28 days after the second AZD1222 dose. The rearranged chain carries TRBV7-6 and TRBJ2-7; 8 bases in the junction line up with TRBD1. For the CDR3, the sequence is CASSRTGSAYEQYF. The DNA is TGTGCCAGCAGTCGGACAGGGTCGGCCTACGAGCAGTACTTC.